Sequencing of this T cell receptor (beta chain) was carried out in a study of control samples from healthy donors and cancer patients. Germline V gene sequence: CDR1 KGHDR, CDR2 SFDVKD. Trimming cost V 2 bases and J 2 bases, with 8 bases left between them. This CDR3 has 14 residues. This table comes from immunoSEQ multiplex PCR, and its TCRdb copy is limited to in-frame clones, with some not included. The sample carries 70,000 to 100,000 clones, about nine tenths recorded once. This rearrangement joins TRBV24-1 to TRBJ1-2; D unresolved. Specimen: blood. This receptor was identified in a man in his fifties or sixties in good health. The CDR3 loop reads CATSDSALNYGYTF. The CDR3 coding sequence is TGTGCCACCAGTGATTCGGCACTGAACTATGGCTACACCTTC.